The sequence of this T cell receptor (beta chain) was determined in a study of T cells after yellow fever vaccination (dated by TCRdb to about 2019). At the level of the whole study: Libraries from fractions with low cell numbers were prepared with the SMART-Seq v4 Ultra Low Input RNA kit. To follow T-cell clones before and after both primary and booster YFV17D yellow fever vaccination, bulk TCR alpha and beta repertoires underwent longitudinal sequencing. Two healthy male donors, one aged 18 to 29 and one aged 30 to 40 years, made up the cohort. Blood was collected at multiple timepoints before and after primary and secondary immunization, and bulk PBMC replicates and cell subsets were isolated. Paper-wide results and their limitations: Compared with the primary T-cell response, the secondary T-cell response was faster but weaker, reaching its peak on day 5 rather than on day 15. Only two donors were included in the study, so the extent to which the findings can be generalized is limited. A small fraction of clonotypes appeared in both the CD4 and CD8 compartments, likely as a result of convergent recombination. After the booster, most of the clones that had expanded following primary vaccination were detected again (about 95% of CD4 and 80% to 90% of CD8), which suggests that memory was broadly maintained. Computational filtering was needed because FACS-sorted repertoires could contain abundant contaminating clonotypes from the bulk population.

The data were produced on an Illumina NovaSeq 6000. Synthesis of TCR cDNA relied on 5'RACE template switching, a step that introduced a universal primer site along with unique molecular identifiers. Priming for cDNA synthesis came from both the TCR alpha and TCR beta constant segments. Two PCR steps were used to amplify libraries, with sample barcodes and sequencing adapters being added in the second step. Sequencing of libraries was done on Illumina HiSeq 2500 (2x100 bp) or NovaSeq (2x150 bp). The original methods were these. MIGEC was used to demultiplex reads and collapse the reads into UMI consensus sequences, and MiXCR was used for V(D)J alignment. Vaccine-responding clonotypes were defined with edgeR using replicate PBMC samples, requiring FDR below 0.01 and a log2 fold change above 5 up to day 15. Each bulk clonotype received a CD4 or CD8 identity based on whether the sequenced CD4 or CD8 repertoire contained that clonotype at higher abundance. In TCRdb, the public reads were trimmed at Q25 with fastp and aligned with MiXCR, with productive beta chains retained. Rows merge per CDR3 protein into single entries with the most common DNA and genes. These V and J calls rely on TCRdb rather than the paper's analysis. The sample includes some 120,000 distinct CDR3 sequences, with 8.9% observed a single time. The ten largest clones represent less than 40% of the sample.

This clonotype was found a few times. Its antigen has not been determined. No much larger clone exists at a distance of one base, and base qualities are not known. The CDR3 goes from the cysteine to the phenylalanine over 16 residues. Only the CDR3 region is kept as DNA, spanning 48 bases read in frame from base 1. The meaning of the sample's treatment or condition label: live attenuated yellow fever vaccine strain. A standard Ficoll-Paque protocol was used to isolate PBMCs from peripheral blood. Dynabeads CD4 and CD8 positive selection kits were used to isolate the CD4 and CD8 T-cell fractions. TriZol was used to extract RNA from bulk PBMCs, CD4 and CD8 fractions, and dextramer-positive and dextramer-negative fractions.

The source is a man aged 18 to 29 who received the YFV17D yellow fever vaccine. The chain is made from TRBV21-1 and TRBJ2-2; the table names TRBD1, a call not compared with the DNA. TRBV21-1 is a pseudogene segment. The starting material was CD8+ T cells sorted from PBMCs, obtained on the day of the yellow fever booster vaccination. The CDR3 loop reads CASTAKPGQHTGELFF. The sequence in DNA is TGTGCCAGCACCGCAAAACCGGGACAGCACACCGGGGAGCTGTTTTTT.